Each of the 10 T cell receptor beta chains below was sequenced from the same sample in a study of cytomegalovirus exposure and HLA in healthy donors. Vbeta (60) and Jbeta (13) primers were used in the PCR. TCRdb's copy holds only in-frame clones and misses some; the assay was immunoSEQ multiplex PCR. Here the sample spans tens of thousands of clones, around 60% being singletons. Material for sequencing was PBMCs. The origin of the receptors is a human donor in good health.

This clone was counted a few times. The CDR3 protein is CASSRGTALHTF. CDR3 in DNA: TGTGCCAGCAGCAGGGGGACAGCTCTTCACACCTTC. V and J are TRBV5-6 and TRBJ1-2; the match to TRBD1 covers 7 bases. Losses at the gene ends were 4 bases for V and 12 bases for J; bases not matched to a gene: 9. CDR3 length equals 12 residues. CDR1 and CDR2 from the germline V gene are SGHDT and YYEEEE.

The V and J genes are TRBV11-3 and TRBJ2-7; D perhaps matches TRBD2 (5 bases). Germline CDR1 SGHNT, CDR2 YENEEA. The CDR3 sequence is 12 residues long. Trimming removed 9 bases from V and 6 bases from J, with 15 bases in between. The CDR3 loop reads CASTGIRGEQYF. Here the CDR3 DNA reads TGTGCCAGTACCGGGATCCGGGGCGAGCAGTACTTC. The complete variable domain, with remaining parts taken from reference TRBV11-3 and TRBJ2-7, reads EAGVVQSPRYKIIEKKQPVAFWCNPISGHNTLYWYLQNLGQGPELLIRYENEEAVDDSQLPKDRFSAERLKGVDSTLKIQPAELGDSAVYLCASTGIRGEQYFGPGTRLTVT.

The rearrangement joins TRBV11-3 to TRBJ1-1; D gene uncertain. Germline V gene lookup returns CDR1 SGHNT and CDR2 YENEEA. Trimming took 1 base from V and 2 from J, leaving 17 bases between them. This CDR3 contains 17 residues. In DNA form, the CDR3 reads TGTGCCAGCAGCTTAGGCAGTACGGGCCGGGGAAACACTGAAGCTTTCTTT. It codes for CASSLGSTGRGNTEAFF.

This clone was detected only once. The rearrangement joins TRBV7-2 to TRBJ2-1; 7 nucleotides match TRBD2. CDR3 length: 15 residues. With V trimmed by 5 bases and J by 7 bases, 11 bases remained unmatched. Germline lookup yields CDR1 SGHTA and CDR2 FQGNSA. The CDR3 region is CASSSDSGDGNEQFF. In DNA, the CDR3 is TGTGCCAGCAGCAGCGACAGCGGGGATGGGAATGAGCAGTTCTTC.

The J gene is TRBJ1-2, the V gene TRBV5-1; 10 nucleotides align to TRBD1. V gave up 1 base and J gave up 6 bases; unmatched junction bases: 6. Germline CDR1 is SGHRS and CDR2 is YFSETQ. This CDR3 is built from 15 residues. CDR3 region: CASSLTSTGGDGYTF. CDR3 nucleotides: TGCGCCAGCAGCTTGACGTCGACAGGGGGCGATGGCTACACCTTC. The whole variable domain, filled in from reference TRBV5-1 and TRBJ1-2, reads KAGVTQTPRYLIKTRGQQVTLSCSPISGHRSVSWYQQTPGQGLQFLFEYFSETQRNKGNFPGRFSGRQFSNSRSEMNVSTLELGDSALYLCASSLTSTGGDGYTFGSGTRLTVV.

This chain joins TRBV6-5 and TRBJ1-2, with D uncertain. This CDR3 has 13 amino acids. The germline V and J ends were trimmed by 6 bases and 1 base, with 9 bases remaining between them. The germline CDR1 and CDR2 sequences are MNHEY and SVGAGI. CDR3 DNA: TGTGCCAGCAGCTCAGGTGATAACTATGGCTACACCTTC. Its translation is CASSSGDNYGYTF.

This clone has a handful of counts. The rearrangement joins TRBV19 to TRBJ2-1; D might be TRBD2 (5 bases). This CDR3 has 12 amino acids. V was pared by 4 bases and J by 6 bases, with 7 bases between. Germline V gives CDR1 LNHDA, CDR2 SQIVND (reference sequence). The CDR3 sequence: CASSTGLNEQFF. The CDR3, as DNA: TGTGCCAGTAGTACCGGACTCAATGAGCAGTTCTTC. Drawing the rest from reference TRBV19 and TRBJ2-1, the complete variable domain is DGGITQSPKYLFRKEGQNVTLSCEQNLNHDAMYWYRQDPGQGLRLIYYSQIVNDFQKGDIAEGYSVSREKKESFPLTVTSAQKNPTAFYLCASSTGLNEQFFGPGTRLTVL.

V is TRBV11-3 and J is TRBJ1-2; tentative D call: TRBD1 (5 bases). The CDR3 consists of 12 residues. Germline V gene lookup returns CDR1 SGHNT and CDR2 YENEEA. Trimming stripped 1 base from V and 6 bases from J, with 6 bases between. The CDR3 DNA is TGTGCCAGCAGCTTAGTGGGGCATGGCTACACCTTC. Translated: CASSLVGHGYTF. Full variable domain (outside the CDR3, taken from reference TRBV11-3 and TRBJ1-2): EAGVVQSPRYKIIEKKQPVAFWCNPISGHNTLYWYLQNLGQGPELLIRYENEEAVDDSQLPKDRFSAERLKGVDSTLKIQPAELGDSAVYLCASSLVGHGYTFGSGTRLTVV.

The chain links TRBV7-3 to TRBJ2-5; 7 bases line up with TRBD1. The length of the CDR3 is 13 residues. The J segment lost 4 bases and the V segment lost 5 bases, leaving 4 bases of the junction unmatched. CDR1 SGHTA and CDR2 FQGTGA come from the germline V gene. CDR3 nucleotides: TGTGCCAGCAGCGTCGACAGGGTAGAGACCCAGTACTTC. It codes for CASSVDRVETQYF. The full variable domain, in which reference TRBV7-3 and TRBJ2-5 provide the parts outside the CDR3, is GAGVSQTPSNKVTEKGKYVELRCDPISGHTALYWYRQSLGQGPEFLIYFQGTGAADDSGLPNDRFFAVRPEGSVSTLKIQRTERGDSAVYLCASSVDRVETQYFGPGTRLLVL.

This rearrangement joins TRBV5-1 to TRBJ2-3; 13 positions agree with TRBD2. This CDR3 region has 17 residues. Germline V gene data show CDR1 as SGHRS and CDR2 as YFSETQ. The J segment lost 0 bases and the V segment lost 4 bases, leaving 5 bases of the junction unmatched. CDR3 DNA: TGCGCCAGCAGCATCGGGACTAGCGGGGAGAGCACAGATACGCAGTATTTT. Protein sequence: CASSIGTSGESTDTQYF.